Below, 8 T cell receptor beta chains from the same sample are listed, as sequenced in a study of cytomegalovirus exposure and HLA in healthy donors. Measured with immunoSEQ multiplex PCR; TCRdb has only the in-frame clones, and not every one. The sample holds roughly 100,000 clones; more than 85% are singletons and the top ten take 4% to 4.5%. The sample was PBMCs. The receptors come from a woman younger than 35 in good health and CMV-seropositive.

This chain uses TRBV19 with TRBJ2-5; no firm D call. V was cut by 4 bases and J by 10 bases, with 13 bases left in between. The CDR3 extends over 12 amino acids. Germline-derived CDR1 and CDR2 are LNHDA and SQIVND (reference sequence). The CDR3, as DNA: TGTGCCAGTAGTACCACCTCCGACATCCAGTACTTC. This encodes CASSTTSDIQYF. The full variable domain, rest sourced from reference TRBV19 and TRBJ2-5, is DGGITQSPKYLFRKEGQNVTLSCEQNLNHDAMYWYRQDPGQGLRLIYYSQIVNDFQKGDIAEGYSVSREKKESFPLTVTSAQKNPTAFYLCASSTTSDIQYFGPGTRLLVL.

This chain connects TRBV5-1 to TRBJ2-3, with 7 bases fitting TRBD2. The CDR3 has 15 residues. Per germline, CDR1 SGHRS and CDR2 YFSETQ. With 4 bases clipped from V and 0 bases from J, the junction kept 5 bases outside the gene matches. The CDR3 DNA reads TGCGCCAGCAGCCGGAGCGGGATAAGCACAGATACGCAGTATTTT. It yields the protein CASSRSGISTDTQYF. Together with reference TRBV5-1 and TRBJ2-3, the CDR3 gives the full variable domain: KAGVTQTPRYLIKTRGQQVTLSCSPISGHRSVSWYQQTPGQGLQFLFEYFSETQRNKGNFPGRFSGRQFSNSRSEMNVSTLELGDSALYLCASSRSGISTDTQYFGPGTRLTVL.

This clone was seen a handful of times. The chain combines TRBV6-4 with TRBJ2-1, with 16 positions matching TRBD2. The V and J ends lost 4 bases and 6 bases, in that order; junction bases with no gene match: 3. The CDR3 sequence is 16 residues long. CDR1 and CDR2 from the germline V gene are MRHNA and SNTAGT. This chain's CDR3 is CASSVGTSGGANEQFF. For the CDR3, the DNA is TGTGCCAGCAGTGTCGGGACTAGCGGGGGGGCCAATGAGCAGTTCTTC.

V and J are TRBV5-6 and TRBJ1-1; D uncertain. V shed 3 bases and J shed 2 bases, with 8 bases lying between them. This CDR3 comprises 13 residues. Germline V gene sequence: CDR1 SGHDT, CDR2 YYEEEE. The DNA for the CDR3 is TGTGCCAGCAGCTGGTGGAGCAACACTGAAGCTTTCTTT. It codes for CASSWWSNTEAFF. The variable domain in full, completed from reference TRBV5-6 and TRBJ1-1, reads DAGVTQSPTHLIKTRGQQVTLRCSPKSGHDTVSWYQQALGQGPQFIFQYYEEEERQRGNFPDRFSGHQFPNYSSELNVNALLLGDSALYLCASSWWSNTEAFFGQGTRLTVV.

The chain recombines TRBV4-1 with TRBJ2-3; 12 bases match TRBD2. Trimming took 3 bases from V and 3 from J; bases not matched to a gene: 4. Germline loops: CDR1 MGHRA, CDR2 YSYEKL. This CDR3 is 16 amino acids long. The CDR3 sequence is CASSHRLAGVTDTQYF. CDR3 DNA sequence: TGCGCCAGCAGCCACCGACTAGCGGGGGTTACAGATACGCAGTATTTT.

The J gene is TRBJ1-2, the V gene TRBV30, with a weak D call TRBD1 (6 bases). Germline V gene data show CDR1 as GTSNPN and CDR2 as SVGIG (reference sequence). This CDR3 comprises 12 residues. V dropped 5 bases and J dropped 8 bases, with 15 bases sitting between them. The CDR3: CAWSTGRVGYTF. CDR3 nucleotides: TGTGCCTGGTCGACAGGACGGGTAGGCTACACCTTC.

The rearrangement uses TRBV28 and TRBJ1-3; TRBD1 matches 8 bases. The CDR3 totals 15 residues. Germline CDR1 and CDR2: MDHEN and SYDVKM. The V and J ends lost 6 bases and 4 bases, in that order; junction bases with no gene match: 8. The CDR3 nucleotides read TGTGCCAGCAGCGCCGGGGGACAGGCGGGAAACACCATATATTTT. Its protein is CASSAGGQAGNTIYF.

This chain uses TRBV7-9 with TRBJ2-1, with 11 bases that match TRBD2. Germline CDR1 reads SEHNR; CDR2 reads FQNEAQ (reference sequence). CDR3 length equals 16 residues. CDR3 DNA sequence: TGTGCTTTCCCTACTCGAACTAGCGGGAGCCCCCTGGGGCAGTTCTTC. It yields the protein CAFPTRTSGSPLGQFF.